The clone carrying this T cell receptor (beta chain) was detected many times. Its target is unknown. The sample is drawn from a study of T cells in Graves' hyperthyroidism and ophthalmopathy. There were TCR beta CDR3 regions amplified from RNA transcripts. With the HTBI primer set, the TCR CDR3 went through a first round of RT-PCR. TCRdb independently ran MiXCR on the multiplex PCR reads; one entry per CDR3 protein. Of 300,000 to 450,000 distinct CDR3 sequences listed, roughly 15% are singletons. The trim removed 7 bases at V and 4 bases at J, leaving 13 bases unmatched. The germline V gene encodes CDR1 MDHEN and CDR2 SYDVKM. This CDR3 comprises 17 residues. Study outcomes and limitations: Onset of ophthalmopathy came a median roughly 6.4 months after the model predicted it. From stable hyperthyroidism, ophthalmopathy was set apart by a 13 V-J model. Clonotypes that were expanded in thyroid above 0.001 mostly appeared in blood too.

Diagnosis relied on clinical symptoms, serum thyroxine and TRAb, thyroid ultrasound and orbital computed tomography. Input material: blood. This TCR was sampled from a woman in her twenties or thirties with Graves' ophthalmopathy. The J gene is TRBJ2-1, the V gene TRBV28, with 10 positions matching TRBD2. CDR3: CASTPVERGGQYNEQFF. The CDR3, as DNA: TGTGCCAGCACCCCGGTGGAGCGGGGGGGTCAATACAATGAGCAGTTCTTC.